These T cell receptor beta chains were read from a single sample in a study of blood T cell repertoires in COVID-19. Assay used: immunoSEQ multiplex PCR; TCRdb lists only in-frame clones, some missing. The repertoire includes some 140,000 clones, around 83% of them detected once, and around 32% sits in the top ten. What was sequenced was peripheral blood. Receptors originate from a woman aged 55 to 70 with acute or convalescent COVID-19. Both conserved end residues are part of each CDR3. Each record gives: J gene, clone size, V gene, D gene, CDR3 length, CDR3 protein, CDR3 DNA. A D gene is named only where the DNA matches it firmly. Only part of the rows carry a size: once, few, many, or a class if the clone is expanded.

>TRBJ2-1|-|TRBV7-2|TRBD1|17
CASSLVLQGRSYNEQFF
TGTGCCAGCAGCTTAGTCCTACAGGGGCGCTCCTACAATGAGCAGTTCTTC
>TRBJ2-2|-|TRBV7-2|-|16
CASSLNIDRRTGELFF
TGTGCCAGCAGTCTTAATATAGACAGAAGAACCGGGGAGCTGTTTTTT
>TRBJ1-5|-|TRBV19|TRBD1|16
CASSSPGQGSNQPQHF
TGTGCCAGTAGTAGCCCGGGACAGGGTAGCAATCAGCCCCAGCATTTT
>TRBJ2-3|-|TRBV6-6|-|12
CASSTRGDTQYF
TGTGCCAGCAGTACGAGGGGGGATACGCAGTATTTT
>TRBJ2-1|-|TRBV7-7|-|16
CASSAVLQASYNEQFF
TGTGCTAGCAGCGCCGTTTTGCAGGCCTCCTACAATGAGCAGTTCTTC
>TRBJ2-1|-|TRBV10-2|-|12
CASSEDSNEQFF
TGCGCCAGCAGTGAGGATAGCAATGAGCAGTTCTTC
>TRBJ2-5|once|TRBV7-2|TRBD1|13
CASSSYRGETQYF
TGTGCCAGCAGCTCATACAGGGGAGAGACCCAGTACTTC
>TRBJ1-6|once|TRBV6-1|-|15
CASSDRSSYNSPLHF
TGTGCCAGCAGTGACAGAAGCTCCTATAATTCACCCCTCCACTTT
>TRBJ1-4|few|TRBV9|TRBD1|19
CASSVGTGIGGTTNEKLFF
TGTGCCAGCAGCGTAGGGACAGGGATTGGTGGTACAACTAATGAAAAACTGTTTTTT
>TRBJ1-6|-|TRBV2|-|12
CATATTTRRLRF
TGTGCCACCGCCACGACTACTAGGCGTTTGCGGTTT
>TRBJ1-2|-|TRBV4-1|TRBD1|15
CASSRGQGFNYGYTF
TGCGCCAGCAGCCGAGGACAGGGATTTAACTATGGCTACACCTTC